This entry lists 10 T cell receptor beta chains sequenced from one sample in a study of radiation and T cells in renal cell carcinoma. Assay: immunoSEQ multiplex PCR; the TCRdb copy retains only in-frame clones and omits some. The profile shows 13,000 to 15,000 clones, less than 75% of them singletons. Documented treatment: treatment-naive control, cytoreductive nephrectomy. Material: tumor tissue, obtained from a patient whose treatment was nephrectomy without radiotherapy. The receptors here all came from a man aged 60-69 years with renal cell carcinoma.

The sample holds a few counts of this clone. The genes are TRBV19 and TRBJ1-4; no clear D. The CDR3 sequence is 15 residues long. Trimming left V 7 bases short and J 11 bases short, with 23 bases between. Germline CDR1 is LNHDA and CDR2 is SQIVND (reference sequence). CDR3 DNA: TGTGCCAGTACTGCGGACGGGTCCTTGCGTGGGAAACTGTTTTTT. This translates into CASTADGSLRGKLFF.

This chain links TRBV15 with TRBJ2-2, with D possibly being TRBD1 (5 bases). The germline CDR1 and CDR2 sequences are LNHNV and YYDKDF (reference sequence). Trimming took 0 bases from V and 4 from J, leaving 12 bases between them. The CDR3 has 16 residues. CDR3 in DNA: TGTGCCACCAGCAGAGAGGGAATAGGGGCCACCGGGGAGCTGTTTTTT. It is translated as CATSREGIGATGELFF.

The V and J genes are TRBV6-5 and TRBJ2-3; TRBD1 is a possible D gene (5 bases). Trimming cost V 4 bases and J 6 bases, with 14 bases left between them. CDR3 length: 14 residues. The germline V gene has CDR1 MNHEY and CDR2 SVGAGI. The CDR3 is CASSLQARFDTQYF. CDR3 bases: TGTGCCAGCAGTTTACAGGCGAGGTTCGATACGCAGTATTTT.

This clone was found once. This rearrangement joins TRBV23-1 to TRBJ1-4; no clear D gene. TRBV23-1 is annotated as an ORF whose role is uncertain. There are 16 residues in the CDR3. The V end was cut by 0 bases, the J end by 5 bases, with 13 bases between. The CDR3 bases are TGCGCCAGCAGTCAATCGGGTCCAGCCCGGAATGAAAAACTGTTTTTT. Translating gives CASSQSGPARNEKLFF.

The chain combines TRBV29-1 with TRBJ2-7; D remains ambiguous. V was trimmed by 5 bases and J by 0 bases, leaving 5 bases between them. The CDR3 runs 11 residues. Germline-derived CDR1 and CDR2 are SQVTM and ANQGSEA. The CDR3 nucleotides are TGCAGCGTTAGGAGCTCCTACGAGCAGTACTTC. Translated: CSVRSSYEQYF.

This clone was found a few times. This chain joins TRBV15 and TRBJ1-5; D is ambiguous. This CDR3 has 12 amino acids. Germline V gene lookup returns CDR1 LNHNV and CDR2 YYDKDF (reference sequence). The V end was cut by 6 bases, the J end by 7 bases, with 10 bases between. CDR3 nucleotides: TGTGCCACCAGGATAGAAGGACAGCCCCAGCATTTT. It yields the protein CATRIEGQPQHF.

The chain recombines TRBV4-1 with TRBJ2-2, with a tentative D call TRBD2 (5 bases). V lost 4 bases to trimming and J lost 3 bases, with 9 bases between them. CDR1 and CDR2 (germline): MGHRA, YSYEKL. The CDR3 is 14 residues long. As DNA, the CDR3 is TGCGCCAGCAGCCGGGGAGTGTACACCGGGGAGCTGTTTTTT. Translating it yields CASSRGVYTGELFF.

This clone showed up just a few times. The chain joins TRBV28 to TRBJ2-3; TRBD2 agrees at 7 bases. The germline V gene encodes CDR1 MDHEN and CDR2 SYDVKM. The CDR3 spans 11 residues. V dropped 11 bases and J dropped 5; count of bases not matched to a gene: 4. The CDR3 spells CAVGREDTQYF. The CDR3 bases are TGTGCCGTGGGGAGGGAAGATACGCAGTATTTT.

This clone was seen a single time. The rearrangement links TRBV10-2 to TRBJ2-3; 9 bases fit TRBD2. V lost 5 bases, J lost 6 bases, and 9 bases stayed unmatched. Germline V gene data show CDR1 as WSHSY and CDR2 as SAAADI. This CDR3 comprises 15 residues. CDR3 sequence reads: CASSTTASGADTQYF. The CDR3 nucleotides are TGCGCCAGCAGTACAACCGCTAGCGGGGCGGATACGCAGTATTTT.

The genes are TRBV18 and TRBJ2-7, with TRBD2 matching over 8 bases. This CDR3 spans 15 amino acids. V lost 2 bases, J lost 2 bases, and 5 bases stayed unmatched. Germline values: CDR1 KGHSH, CDR2 LQKENI. CDR3 coding DNA: TGTGCCAGCTCACCAAGCGGGAGTGAACCCTACGAGCAGTACTTC. This encodes CASSPSGSEPYEQYF. Full variable domain (outside the CDR3, taken from reference TRBV18 and TRBJ2-7): NAGVMQNPRHLVRRRGQEARLRCSPMKGHSHVYWYRQLPEEGLKFMVYLQKENIIDESGMPKERFSAEFPKEGPSILRIQQVVRGDSAAYFCASSPSGSEPYEQYFGPGTRLTVT.